This T cell receptor beta chain emerged from a study of T-cell memory formation after mild COVID-19. Each CDR3 protein is one row after TCRdb ran MiXCR on the 5' RACE reads. The table shows about 250,000 distinct CDR3 sequences, with about 16% occurring only once. The CDR3 consists of 14 residues. Trimming took off 0 bases at V and 1 base at J, with 6 bases between the two ends. The germline V gene encodes CDR1 LGHDT and CDR2 YNNKEL (reference sequence). V and J are TRBV3-1 and TRBJ1-1; D is unresolved. The sequenced material came from PBMCs or a T cell subset sorted from them (not recorded which). The receptor comes from an adult woman who had mild COVID-19 (a few samples of this study predate the infection). Cell type and time point are not known. The DNA for the CDR3 is TGTGCCAGCAGCCAAGATGCCCGGAACACTGAAGCTTTCTTT. Translating it yields CASSQDARNTEAFF. Looking up the rest from reference TRBV3-1 and TRBJ1-1 gives the full variable domain: DTAVSQTPKYLVTQMGNDKSIKCEQNLGHDTMYWYKQDSKKFLKIMFSYNNKELIINETVPNRFSPKSPDKAHLNLHINSLELGDSAVYFCASSQDARNTEAFFGQGTRLTVV.